A single sample gave rise to the 20 T cell receptor beta chains below, sequenced in a study of tumor-infiltrating lymphocytes in primary liver carcinoma. RNA and DNA were co-extracted from about 19-30 mg of unsorted bulk tissue. A primer in the constant region served to generate TCR beta cDNA from roughly 520 ng of total RNA. TCR beta libraries came from three nested multiplex PCR rounds using slightly modified ARM-PCR. The first two PCR rounds used TRBV1-TRBV30 forward primers with a C-beta reverse primer, 10 to 11 cycles each. One entry per CDR3 protein results from TCRdb running MiXCR on the multiplex PCR reads. Of over 100,000 distinct CDR3 sequences in the sample, approximately 71% are singletons; the top ten hold more than 8%. The sample comprised tumor-adjacent normal liver tissue. The receptors were gathered from a woman in her sixties or seventies with primary liver carcinoma and hepatitis B virus infection.

Notes on this clonotype: An end of the junction does not agree with germline; a read error may underlie this. This chain connects TRBV11-2 to TRBJ2-2, with 11 bases aligning to TRBD2. The CDR3 contains 18 residues. CDR1 is SGHAT, CDR2 FQNNGV, per germline. CDR3 in DNA: TGTGCCAGCAGCTTTCCGCGACTAGCGGGAAGATGGGCCGGGGGGCTCTTCTTT. Protein product: CASSFPRLAGRWAGGLFF.

This clonotype was seen more than once but under ten times. The chain recombines TRBV10-3 with TRBJ1-1; D is perhaps TRBD1 (6 bases). Trimming took off 11 bases at V and 3 bases at J, with 22 bases between the two ends. The CDR3 totals 15 residues. CDR1 ENHRY and CDR2 SYGVKD come from the germline V gene. The CDR3 loop is CAVSESQGLDTEAFF. The CDR3 nucleotides read TGTGCCGTTAGTGAATCACAGGGTTTAGACACTGAAGCTTTCTTT.

A remark on this clonotype: One end of the junction does not line up with germline, which may come from a read error. The chain couples TRBV6-5 to TRBJ1-1, with D perhaps TRBD1 (6 bases). Germline loops: CDR1 MNHEY, CDR2 SVGAGI. The CDR3 has 13 residues. CDR3 in DNA: TGTGCCAGCAGTTACAGGGGGGGGTCAAGGGCTTTCTTC. This sequence encodes CASSYRGGSRAFF.

This clonotype rates as large. The V gene is TRBV29-1, the J gene TRBJ2-5; tentatively, D is TRBD1 or TRBD2 (5 bases each). Deletions cut 5 bases from V and 7 bases from J, with 14 bases between. The germline CDR1 and CDR2 sequences are SQVTM and ANQGSEA. The CDR3 runs 12 residues. DNA of the CDR3: TGCAGCGTTTTCCGGGACCATGGGACCCAGTACTTC. This codes for CSVFRDHGTQYF. The full variable domain, with the rest looked up from reference TRBV29-1 and TRBJ2-5, is SAVISQKPSRDICQRGTSLTIQCQVDSQVTMMFWYRQQPGQSLTLIATANQGSEATYESGFVIDKFPISRPNLTFSTLTVSNMSPEDSSIYLCSVFRDHGTQYFGPGTRLLVL.

Worth noting for this clonotype: Compared with germline, one end of the junction differs, possibly owing to a read error. Here the CDR3 reads CSSSQETGGQYEQYF. CDR3 nucleotides: TGTTCCAGCAGTCAAGAGACGGGAGGGCAGTACGAGCAGTACTTC. The J gene is TRBJ2-7, the V gene TRBV4-2; TRBD2 aligns across 8 bases. The CDR3 is made up of 15 amino acids. Germline V gives CDR1 LGHNA, CDR2 YNFKEQ.

This clonotype was recorded a few times. The chain has TRBV11-2 and TRBJ2-7; no firm D call. Between the trimmed V and J ends, which lost 5 bases and 4 bases, there was a span of 18 bases. The V gene's germline CDR1 is SGHAT and CDR2 FQNNGV. The CDR3 loop spans 15 amino acids. CDR3 residues: CASSPQLRVSYEQYF. The CDR3 coding sequence is TGTGCCAGCAGCCCCCAGCTCCGCGTGAGTTACGAGCAGTACTTC.

Remarks on this clonotype: One base away lies a much larger clone, so this may be a sequencing read error. The chain recombines TRBV28 with TRBJ2-6; weak D call: TRBD1 (5 bases). This CDR3 is built from 18 residues. Per the germline V gene, CDR1 is MDHEN and CDR2 is SYDVKM. The V gene lost 6 bases and the J gene lost 1 base, with 19 bases spanning the gap. The chain's CDR3 is CASRQSRTTSSGANVLTF. CDR3 coding DNA: TGTGCCAGCAGGCAGTCTAGGACAACTTCGTCTGGGGCCAACGTCCTGACTTTC.

By sample fraction, this clonotype is medium-sized. The CDR3 DNA sequence: TGTGCCAGCAGTTACTACGGGGGTCAGCAAGAGACCCAGTACTTC. Its translation is CASSYYGGQQETQYF. The chain uses TRBV6-6 and TRBJ2-5, with TRBD2 as a possible D gene (6 bases). The CDR3 has 15 residues. Germline values: CDR1 MNHNY, CDR2 SVGAGI (reference sequence). Trimming removed 1 base at V and 2 bases at J, with 11 bases between.

Note on this clonotype: A much larger clone sits a single nucleotide away, making a read error possible. The chain recombines TRBV5-1 with TRBJ2-3; 9 positions agree with TRBD2. Germline CDR1 reads SGHRS; CDR2 reads YFSETQ. The CDR3 has 14 amino acids. The CDR3 sequence is CASGLEGGRARQYF. The CDR3 DNA follows: TGCGCCAGCGGCTTGGAAGGCGGGAGGGCCAGGCAGTATTTT.

Turning to this clonotype: Given a much more abundant clone one base away, this may be a read error. The rearrangement links TRBV7-9 to TRBJ2-2; D is possibly TRBD1 or TRBD2 (5 bases each). The CDR3 totals 16 residues. The V gene's germline CDR1 is SEHNR and CDR2 FQNEAQ (reference sequence). Written as DNA, the CDR3 is TGTGCCAGCAGCTCACGTGAGGGGCAGAACACCAGGGAGCTGTTTTTT. Its translation is CASSSREGQNTRELFF.

Note on this clonotype: A much bigger clone sits one base away, suggesting this may be a read error. CDR3 sequence: CASNYRDYGYTF. DNA for the CDR3: TGTGCCAGCAACTACAGGGACTATGGCTACACCTTC. V is TRBV2 and J is TRBJ1-2; D perhaps matches TRBD1 (6 bases). The CDR3 is 12 residues long. Germline V gives CDR1 SNHLY, CDR2 FYNNEI. V gave up 7 bases and J gave up 3 bases, with 9 bases separating them.

Comments on this clonotype: A read error may be the cause here, since a much bigger clone is one base away. The chain has TRBV5-1 and TRBJ2-1; D unclear. The germline CDR1 and CDR2 sequences are SGHRS and YFSETQ. The CDR3 totals 15 residues. With 0 bases removed from V and 0 bases from J, the gap between germline ends came to 7 bases. CDR3 amino acids: CASSLVVGSYNEQFF. In DNA, the CDR3 is TGCGCCAGCAGCTTGGTAGTGGGCTCCTACAATGAGCAGTTCTTC. Based on the CDR3 plus reference TRBV5-1 and TRBJ2-1, the full variable domain is KAGVTQTPRYLIKTRGQQVTLSCSPISGHRSVSWYQQTPGQGLQFLFEYFSETQRNKGNFPGRFSGRQFSNSRSEMNVSTLELGDSALYLCASSLVVGSYNEQFFGPGTRLTVL.

The chain is built from TRBV6-5 and TRBJ2-1, with D perhaps given as TRBD1 or TRBD2 (6 bases each). This CDR3 spans 13 amino acids. Germline loops: CDR1 MNHEY, CDR2 SVGAGI. Trimming stripped 8 bases from V and 7 bases from J, with 15 bases between. Written as DNA, the CDR3 is TGTGCCAGCCAGAGGGGGGAGGCTAATGAGCAGTTCTTC. Protein sequence: CASQRGEANEQFF.

The rearrangement joins TRBV11-1 to TRBJ2-1, with D perhaps TRBD1 or TRBD2 (5 bases each). V shed 1 base and J shed 11 bases, with 18 bases lying between them. CDR1 and CDR2 from the germline V gene are SGHAT and FQDESV (reference sequence). This CDR3 has 15 residues. The CDR3 reads CASSLGGTTCNKQFF. The CDR3 region has the DNA TGTGCCAGCAGCTTAGGGGGGACGACCTGCAACAAGCAGTTCTTC.

Of note for this clonotype: The junction differs from germline at one of its ends, possibly a read error. The J gene is TRBJ2-3, the V gene TRBV6-1; D gene uncertain. Per germline, CDR1 MNHNS and CDR2 SASEGT. The CDR3 runs 16 residues. CDR3 DNA sequence: TGTGCCAGCCGCCAAACTCGACTTGCGAGTGCAGATATGCAGTATTTT. Its protein is CASRQTRLASADMQYF.

This clonotype was counted a single time. The junction departs from germline at one end; a sequencing error may be responsible. The V and J genes are TRBV6-5 and TRBJ2-3, with 10 bases aligning to TRBD2. The germline V gene encodes CDR1 MNHEY and CDR2 SVGAGI. The CDR3 consists of 22 residues. The CDR3 spells CASSYRSPLGISGRSGGDTQYF. The DNA for the CDR3 is TGTGCCAGCAGTTACCGCTCCCCGTTGGGGATTAGCGGGAGGTCCGGGGGAGATACGCAATATTTT.

Details on this clonotype: Its ends do not fully match the called genes, so a read error is possible. The V gene is TRBV6-5, the J gene TRBJ2-1; 7 nucleotides line up with TRBD2. The CDR3 is 14 amino acids. Germline V lookup: CDR1 MNHEY, CDR2 SVGAGI. The CDR3 DNA sequence: TGTGTCAGCAGCCCCATCCCCGGGGGGTATGAGCAGTTCTTC. Protein product: CVSSPIPGGYEQFF.

To note about this clonotype: At one end, the junction sequence differs from germline, possibly due to a read error. The V and J genes are TRBV7-9 and TRBJ2-5; TRBD1 matches 10 bases. The CDR3 is 15 amino acids. Germline values: CDR1 SEHNR, CDR2 FQNEAQ (reference sequence). The CDR3: CVSSYSTGGRETQYF. The DNA of the CDR3 is TGTGTCAGCAGTTACTCGACAGGGGGCCGGGAGACCCAGTACTTC.

Remarks on this clonotype: The junction differs from germline at one of its ends, possibly a read error. The V gene is TRBV5-5, the J gene TRBJ2-4; 8 bases are shared with TRBD1. The germline CDR1 and CDR2 sequences are SGHKS and YYEKEE (reference sequence). The CDR3 is 15 residues long. The CDR3, as DNA: TGTGCCAGCAGTTCTTCAGGGGGCGCAGAAACCATTCAGTATTTC. Its translation is CASSSSGGAETIQYF.

The rearrangement links TRBV24-1 to TRBJ2-1, with 14 bases that match TRBD2. From germline, CDR1 is KGHDR and CDR2 SFDVKD. Unmatched junction bases numbered 9, after V lost 3 bases and J lost 9 bases. The CDR3 is made up of 17 amino acids. The CDR3 nucleotides are TGTGCCACCAGTGATCCCGGGACTAGCGGGAGTTACCCTGAGCAGTTCTTC. Protein: CATSDPGTSGSYPEQFF.